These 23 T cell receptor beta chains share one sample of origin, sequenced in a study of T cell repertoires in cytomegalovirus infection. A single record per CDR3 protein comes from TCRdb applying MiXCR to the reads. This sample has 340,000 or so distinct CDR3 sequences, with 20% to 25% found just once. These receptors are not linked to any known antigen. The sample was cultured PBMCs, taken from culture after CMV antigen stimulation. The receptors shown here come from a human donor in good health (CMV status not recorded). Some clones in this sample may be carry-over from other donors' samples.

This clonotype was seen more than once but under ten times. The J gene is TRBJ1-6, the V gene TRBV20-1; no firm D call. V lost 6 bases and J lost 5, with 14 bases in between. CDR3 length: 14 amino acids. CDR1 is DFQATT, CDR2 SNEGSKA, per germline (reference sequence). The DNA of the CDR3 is TGCAGTGCCCGGACTACCCCAAATAATTCACCCCTCCACTTT. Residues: CSARTTPNNSPLHF.

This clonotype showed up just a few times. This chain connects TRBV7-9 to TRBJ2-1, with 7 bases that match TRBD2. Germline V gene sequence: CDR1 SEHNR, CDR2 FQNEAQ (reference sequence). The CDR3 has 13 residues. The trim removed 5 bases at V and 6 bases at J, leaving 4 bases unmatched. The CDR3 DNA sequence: TGTGCCAGCAGCCCCACTAGCGTCAATGAGCAGTTCTTC. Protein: CASSPTSVNEQFF.

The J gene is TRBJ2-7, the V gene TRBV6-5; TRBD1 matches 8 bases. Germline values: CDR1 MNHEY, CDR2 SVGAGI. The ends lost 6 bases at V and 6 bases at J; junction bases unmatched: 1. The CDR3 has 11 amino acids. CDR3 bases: TGTGCCAGCAGAACAGGGGGCGAGCAGTACTTC. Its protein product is CASRTGGEQYF.

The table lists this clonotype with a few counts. The CDR3 is CSARDNRGDYGYTF. CDR3 coding DNA: TGCAGTGCTAGAGATAACAGGGGGGACTATGGCTACACCTTC. The rearrangement uses TRBV20-1 and TRBJ1-2; TRBD1 matches at 8 bases. Germline CDR1 and CDR2: DFQATT and SNEGSKA (reference sequence). This CDR3 is 14 amino acids long. V dropped 0 bases and J dropped 3; count of bases not matched to a gene: 3.

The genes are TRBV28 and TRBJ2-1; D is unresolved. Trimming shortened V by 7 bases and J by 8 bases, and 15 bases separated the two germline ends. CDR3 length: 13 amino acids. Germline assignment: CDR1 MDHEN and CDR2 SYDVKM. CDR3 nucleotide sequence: TGTGCCAGCATTGAAAGAAAGACCCATGAGCAGTTCTTC. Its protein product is CASIERKTHEQFF.

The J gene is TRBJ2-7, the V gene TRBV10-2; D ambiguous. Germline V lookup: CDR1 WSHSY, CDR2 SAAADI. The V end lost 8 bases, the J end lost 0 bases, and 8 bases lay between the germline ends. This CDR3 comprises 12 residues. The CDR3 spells CASAPGSYEQYV. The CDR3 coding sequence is TGCGCCAGCGCGCCTGGCTCCTACGAGCAGTACGTC.

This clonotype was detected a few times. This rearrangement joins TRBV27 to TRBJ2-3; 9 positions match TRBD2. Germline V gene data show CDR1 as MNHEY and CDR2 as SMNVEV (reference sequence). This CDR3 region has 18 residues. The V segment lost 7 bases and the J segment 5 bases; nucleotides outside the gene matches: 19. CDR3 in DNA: TGTGCCAGCACCGGGAGGGGGATTGCTAGCGGGATGAAAGATACGCAGTATTTT. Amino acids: CASTGRGIASGMKDTQYF.

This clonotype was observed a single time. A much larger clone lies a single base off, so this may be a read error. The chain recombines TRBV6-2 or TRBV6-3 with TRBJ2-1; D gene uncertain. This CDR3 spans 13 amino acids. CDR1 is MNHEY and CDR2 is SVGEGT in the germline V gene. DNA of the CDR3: TGTGCCAGCAGTTACGACTCCTACAATGAGCAGTTATTC. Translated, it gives CASSYDSYNEQLF.

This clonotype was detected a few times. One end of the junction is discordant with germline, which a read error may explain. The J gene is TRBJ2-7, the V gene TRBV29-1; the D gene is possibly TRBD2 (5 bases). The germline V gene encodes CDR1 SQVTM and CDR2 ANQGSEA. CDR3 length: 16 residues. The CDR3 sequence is CSVVIFEGLFSHEQYF. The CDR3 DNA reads TGCAGCGTTGTTATTTTTGAGGGCCTTTTCTCCCACGAGCAGTACTTC.

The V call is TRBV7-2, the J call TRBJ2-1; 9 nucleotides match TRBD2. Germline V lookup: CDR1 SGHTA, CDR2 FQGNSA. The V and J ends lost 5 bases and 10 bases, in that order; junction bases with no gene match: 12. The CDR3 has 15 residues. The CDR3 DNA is TGTGCCAGCAGCCCCCAGGGTAGCGGGAGAGGAGAGCAGTTCTTC. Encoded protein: CASSPQGSGRGEQFF.

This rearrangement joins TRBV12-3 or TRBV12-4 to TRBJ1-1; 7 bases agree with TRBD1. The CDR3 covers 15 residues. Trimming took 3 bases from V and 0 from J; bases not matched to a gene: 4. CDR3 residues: CASSFRQGLNTEAFF. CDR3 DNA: TGTGCCAGCAGTTTCCGACAGGGATTGAACACTGAAGCTTTCTTT.

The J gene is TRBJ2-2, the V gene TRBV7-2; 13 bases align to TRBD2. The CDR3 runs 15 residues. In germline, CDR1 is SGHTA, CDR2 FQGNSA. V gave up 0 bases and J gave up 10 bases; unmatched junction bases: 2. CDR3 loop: CASSLAGLAGEELFF. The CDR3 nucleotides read TGTGCCAGCAGCTTAGCTGGACTAGCGGGAGAGGAGCTGTTTTTT.

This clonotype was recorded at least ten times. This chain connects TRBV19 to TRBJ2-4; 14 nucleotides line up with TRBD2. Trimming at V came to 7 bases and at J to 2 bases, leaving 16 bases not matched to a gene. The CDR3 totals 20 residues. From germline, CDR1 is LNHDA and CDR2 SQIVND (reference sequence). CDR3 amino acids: CASMGRLAGGLGRSKNIQYF. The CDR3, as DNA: TGTGCCAGTATGGGGCGACTAGCGGGAGGGCTCGGGAGGTCCAAAAACATTCAGTACTTC. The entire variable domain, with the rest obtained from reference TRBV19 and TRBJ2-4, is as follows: DGGITQSPKYLFRKEGQNVTLSCEQNLNHDAMYWYRQDPGQGLRLIYYSQIVNDFQKGDIAEGYSVSREKKESFPLTVTSAQKNPTAFYLCASMGRLAGGLGRSKNIQYFGAGTRLSVL.

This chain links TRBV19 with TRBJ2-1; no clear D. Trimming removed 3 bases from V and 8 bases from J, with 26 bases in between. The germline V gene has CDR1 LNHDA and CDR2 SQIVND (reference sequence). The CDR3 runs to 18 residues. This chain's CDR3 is CASSIITGWVQNNDEQFF. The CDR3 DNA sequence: TGTGCCAGTAGTATCATTACTGGGTGGGTCCAGAACAACGATGAGCAGTTCTTC.

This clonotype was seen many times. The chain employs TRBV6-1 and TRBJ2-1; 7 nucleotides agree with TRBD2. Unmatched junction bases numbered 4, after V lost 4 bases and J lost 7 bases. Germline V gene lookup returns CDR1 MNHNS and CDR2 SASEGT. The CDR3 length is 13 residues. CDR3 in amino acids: CASSVSGRNEQFF. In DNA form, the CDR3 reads TGTGCCAGCAGTGTTTCCGGGAGGAATGAGCAGTTCTTC.

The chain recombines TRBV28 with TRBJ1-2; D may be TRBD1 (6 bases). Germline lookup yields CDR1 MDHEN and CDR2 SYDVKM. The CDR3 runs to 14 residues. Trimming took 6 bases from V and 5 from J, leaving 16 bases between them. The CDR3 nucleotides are TGTGCCAGCAGCTACCCCCAAGGGGGGTATGGCTACACCTTC. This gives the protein CASSYPQGGYGYTF.

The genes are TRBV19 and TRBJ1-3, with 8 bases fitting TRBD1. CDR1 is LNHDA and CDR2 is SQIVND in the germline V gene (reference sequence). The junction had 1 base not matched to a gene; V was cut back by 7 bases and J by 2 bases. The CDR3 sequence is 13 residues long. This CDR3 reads CASMDRAGNTIYF. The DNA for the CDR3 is TGTGCCAGTATGGACAGGGCTGGAAACACCATATATTTT.

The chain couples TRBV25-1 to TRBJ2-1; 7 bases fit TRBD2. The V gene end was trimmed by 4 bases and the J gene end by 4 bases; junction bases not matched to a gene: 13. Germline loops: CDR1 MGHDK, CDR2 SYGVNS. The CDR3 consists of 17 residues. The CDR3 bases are TGTGCCAGCAGTGGCCACGCCGGGGAGGGAACGTACAATGAGCAGTTCTTC. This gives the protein CASSGHAGEGTYNEQFF.

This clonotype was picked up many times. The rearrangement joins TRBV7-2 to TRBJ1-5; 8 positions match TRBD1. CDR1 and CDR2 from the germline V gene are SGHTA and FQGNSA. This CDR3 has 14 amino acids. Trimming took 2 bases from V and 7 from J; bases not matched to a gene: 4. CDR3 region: CASSLQTGEQPQHF. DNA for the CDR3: TGTGCCAGCAGCTTACAGACAGGGGAGCAGCCCCAGCATTTT.

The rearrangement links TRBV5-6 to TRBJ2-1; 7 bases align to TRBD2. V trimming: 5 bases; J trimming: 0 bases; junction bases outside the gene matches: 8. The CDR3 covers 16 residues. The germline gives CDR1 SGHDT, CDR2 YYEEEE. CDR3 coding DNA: TGTGCCAGCAGGTTGCGGGGGAGGGCCTCCTACAATGAGCAGTTCTTC. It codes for CASRLRGRASYNEQFF.

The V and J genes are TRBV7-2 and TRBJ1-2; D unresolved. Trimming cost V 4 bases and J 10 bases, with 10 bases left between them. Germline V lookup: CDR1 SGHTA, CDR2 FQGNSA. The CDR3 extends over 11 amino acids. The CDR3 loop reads CASSSRSVYTF. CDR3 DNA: TGTGCCAGCAGCTCCAGGAGTGTCTACACCTTC.

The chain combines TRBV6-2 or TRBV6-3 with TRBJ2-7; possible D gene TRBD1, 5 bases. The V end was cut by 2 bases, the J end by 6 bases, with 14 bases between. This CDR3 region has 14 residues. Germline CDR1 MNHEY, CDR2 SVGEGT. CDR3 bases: TGTGCCAGCAGTTACAGGGGCAGCAGGTCCGAGCAGTACGTC. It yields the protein CASSYRGSRSEQYV.

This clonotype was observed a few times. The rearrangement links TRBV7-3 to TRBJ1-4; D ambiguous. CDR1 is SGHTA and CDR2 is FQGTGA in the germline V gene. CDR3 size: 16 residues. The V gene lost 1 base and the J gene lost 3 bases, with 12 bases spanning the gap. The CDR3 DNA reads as TGTGCCAGCAGCTTAAGAAGTGGTTTGGCTAATGAAAAACTGTTTTTT. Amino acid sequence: CASSLRSGLANEKLFF.